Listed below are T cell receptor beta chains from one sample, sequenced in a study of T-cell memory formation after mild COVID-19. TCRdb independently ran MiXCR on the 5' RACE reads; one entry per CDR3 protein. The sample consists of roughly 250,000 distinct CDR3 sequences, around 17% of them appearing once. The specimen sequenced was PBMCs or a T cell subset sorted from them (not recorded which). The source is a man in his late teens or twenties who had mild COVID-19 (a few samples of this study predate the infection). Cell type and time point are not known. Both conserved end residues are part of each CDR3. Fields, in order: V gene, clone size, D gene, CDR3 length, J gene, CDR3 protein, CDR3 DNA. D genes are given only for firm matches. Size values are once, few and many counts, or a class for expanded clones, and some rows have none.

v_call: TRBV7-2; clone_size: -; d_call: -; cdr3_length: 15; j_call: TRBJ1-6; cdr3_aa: CASSSTRQINSPLHF; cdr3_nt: TGTGCCAGCAGTTCGACAAGACAAATTAATTCACCCCTCCACTTT
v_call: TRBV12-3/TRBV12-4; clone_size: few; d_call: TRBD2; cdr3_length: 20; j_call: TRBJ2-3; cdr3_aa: CASSLRLAGGPKYSTDTQYF; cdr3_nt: TGTGCCAGCAGTTTAAGGCTAGCGGGGGGACCCAAGTACAGCACAGATACGCAGTATTTT
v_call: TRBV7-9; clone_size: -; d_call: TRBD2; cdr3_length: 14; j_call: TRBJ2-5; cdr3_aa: CASSLGLGGETQYF; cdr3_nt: TGTGCCAGCAGCCTTGGACTAGGAGGCGAGACCCAGTACTTC
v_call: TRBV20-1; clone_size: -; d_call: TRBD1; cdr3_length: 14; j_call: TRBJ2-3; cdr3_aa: CSASRQGAQDTQYF; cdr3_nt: TGCAGTGCTAGTCGGCAGGGGGCCCAAGATACGCAGTATTTT
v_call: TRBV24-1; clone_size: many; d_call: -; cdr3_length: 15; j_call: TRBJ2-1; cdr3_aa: CATSDSGRGYNEQFF; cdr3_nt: TGTGCCACCAGTGATTCCGGGAGAGGCTACAATGAGCAGTTCTTC
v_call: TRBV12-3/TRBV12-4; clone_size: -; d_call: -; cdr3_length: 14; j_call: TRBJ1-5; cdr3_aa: CASSRAVVNQPQHF; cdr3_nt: TGTGCCAGCAGCCGGGCCGTCGTAAATCAGCCCCAGCATTTT
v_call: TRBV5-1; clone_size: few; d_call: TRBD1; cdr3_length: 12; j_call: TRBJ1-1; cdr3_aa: CASSTDRVEAFF; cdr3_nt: TGCGCCAGCAGCACGGACAGGGTCGAAGCTTTCTTT
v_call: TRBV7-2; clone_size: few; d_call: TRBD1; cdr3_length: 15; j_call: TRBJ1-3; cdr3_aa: CASSLSGTAGNTIYF; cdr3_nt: TGTGCCAGCAGCCTCTCCGGGACAGCTGGAAACACCATATATTTT
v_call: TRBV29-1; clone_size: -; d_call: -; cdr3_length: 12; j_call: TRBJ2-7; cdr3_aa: CSVGGRTYEQYF; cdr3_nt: TGCAGCGTTGGCGGAAGGACCTACGAGCAGTACTTC
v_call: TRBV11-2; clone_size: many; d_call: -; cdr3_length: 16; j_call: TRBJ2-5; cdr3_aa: CASSLVRLSGQETQYF; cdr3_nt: TGTGCCAGCAGCTTAGTAAGACTATCGGGGCAAGAGACCCAGTACTTC
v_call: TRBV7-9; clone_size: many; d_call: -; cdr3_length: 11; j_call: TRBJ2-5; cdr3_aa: CASSSLETQYF; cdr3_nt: TGTGCCAGCAGCTCACTGGAGACCCAGTACTTC
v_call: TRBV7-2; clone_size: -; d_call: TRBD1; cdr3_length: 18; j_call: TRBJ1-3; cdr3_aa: CASSLASTGQLSGNTIYF; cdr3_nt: TGTGCCAGCAGCTTAGCAAGTACGGGACAGCTCTCTGGAAACACCATATATTTT
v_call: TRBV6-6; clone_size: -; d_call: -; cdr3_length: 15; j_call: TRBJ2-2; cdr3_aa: CASSYRQGMNGELFF; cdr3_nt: TGTGCCAGCAGTTACCGGCAGGGGATGAACGGGGAGCTGTTTTTT
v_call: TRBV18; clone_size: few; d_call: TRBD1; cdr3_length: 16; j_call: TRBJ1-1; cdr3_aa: CASSPYHRGAGTEAFF; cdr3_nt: TGTGCCAGCTCGCCATACCACAGGGGCGCGGGGACTGAAGCTTTCTTT
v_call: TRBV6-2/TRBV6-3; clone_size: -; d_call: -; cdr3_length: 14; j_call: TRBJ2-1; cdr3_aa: CASSRDSAFNEQFF; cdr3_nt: TGTGCCAGCTCCCGGGACTCAGCTTTCAATGAGCAGTTCTTC
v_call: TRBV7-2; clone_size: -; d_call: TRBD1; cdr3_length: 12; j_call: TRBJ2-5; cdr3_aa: CASSSRTGPPYF; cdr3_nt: TGTGCCAGCAGCTCCCGGACAGGGCCTCCGTACTTC
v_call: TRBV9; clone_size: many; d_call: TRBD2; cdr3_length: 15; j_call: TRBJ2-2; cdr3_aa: CASSVGGTQAGELFF; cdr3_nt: TGTGCCAGCAGCGTCGGGGGGACTCAAGCCGGGGAGCTGTTTTTT
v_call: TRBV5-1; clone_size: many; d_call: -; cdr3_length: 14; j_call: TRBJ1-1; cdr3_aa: CASSSAASNTEAFF; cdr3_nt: TGCGCCAGCAGCTCGGCGGCATCGAACACTGAAGCTTTCTTT
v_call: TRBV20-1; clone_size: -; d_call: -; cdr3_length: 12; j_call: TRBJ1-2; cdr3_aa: CSASPDVFGYTF; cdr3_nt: TGCAGTGCTAGCCCGGATGTCTTTGGCTACACCTTC
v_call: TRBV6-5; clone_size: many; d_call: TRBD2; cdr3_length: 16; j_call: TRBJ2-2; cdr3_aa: CASRGTSGGLGGELFF; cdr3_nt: TGTGCCAGCAGGGGAACTAGCGGGGGTTTGGGCGGGGAGCTGTTTTTT
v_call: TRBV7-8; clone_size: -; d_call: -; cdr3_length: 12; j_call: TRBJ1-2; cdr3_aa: CASGMVRDGYTF; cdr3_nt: TGTGCCAGCGGCATGGTTCGGGATGGCTACACCTTC
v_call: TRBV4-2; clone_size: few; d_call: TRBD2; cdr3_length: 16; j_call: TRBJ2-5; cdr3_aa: CASSGWASGGGETQYF; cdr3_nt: TGTGCCAGCAGTGGTTGGGCTAGCGGGGGCGGGGAGACCCAGTACTTC
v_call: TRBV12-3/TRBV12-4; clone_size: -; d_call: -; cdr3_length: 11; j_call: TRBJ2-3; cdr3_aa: CASSMTDTQYF; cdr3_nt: TGTGCCAGCAGCATGACAGATACGCAGTATTTT
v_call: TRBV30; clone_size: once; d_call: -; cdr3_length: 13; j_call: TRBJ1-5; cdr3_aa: CAWTPGPNQPQHF; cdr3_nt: TGTGCCTGGACACCAGGACCCAATCAGCCCCAGCATTTT
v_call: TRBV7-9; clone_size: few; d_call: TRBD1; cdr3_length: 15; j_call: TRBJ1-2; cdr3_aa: CASSQSGTGGEGYTF; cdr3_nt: TGTGCCAGCAGCCAATCCGGGACAGGGGGCGAAGGCTACACCTTC
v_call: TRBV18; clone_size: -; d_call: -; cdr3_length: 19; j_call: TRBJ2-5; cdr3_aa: CASSPLARVRERRKETQYF; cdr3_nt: TGTGCCAGCTCACCACTCGCGAGGGTCAGGGAGAGGCGAAAAGAGACCCAGTACTTC
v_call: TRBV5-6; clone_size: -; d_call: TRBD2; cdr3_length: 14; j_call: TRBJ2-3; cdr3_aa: CASSGAGGPDTQYF; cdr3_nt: TGTGCCAGCAGCGGGGCGGGGGGGCCAGATACGCAGTATTTT
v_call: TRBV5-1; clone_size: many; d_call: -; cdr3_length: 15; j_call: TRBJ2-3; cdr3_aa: CASRLRGAGTDTQYF; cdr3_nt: TGCGCCAGCCGCCTAAGGGGCGCCGGCACAGATACGCAGTATTTT
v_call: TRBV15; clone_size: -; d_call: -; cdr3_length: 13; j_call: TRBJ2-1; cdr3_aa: CATSTQLGNEQFF; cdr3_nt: TGTGCCACCAGCACCCAGCTGGGGAATGAGCAGTTCTTC
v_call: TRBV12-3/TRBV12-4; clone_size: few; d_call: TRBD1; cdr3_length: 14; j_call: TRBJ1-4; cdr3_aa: CASSSRDSEEKLFF; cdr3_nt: TGTGCCAGCAGTTCCCGGGACAGTGAAGAAAAACTGTTTTTT
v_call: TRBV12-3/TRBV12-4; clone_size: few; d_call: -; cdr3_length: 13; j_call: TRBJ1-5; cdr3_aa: CASSLERGQPQHF; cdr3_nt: TGTGCCAGCAGTTTAGAGCGGGGTCAGCCCCAGCATTTT
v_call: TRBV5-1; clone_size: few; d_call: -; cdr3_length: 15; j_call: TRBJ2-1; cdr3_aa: CASSLRTQIKGEQFF; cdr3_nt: TGCGCCAGCAGCTTGCGGACGCAAATCAAGGGTGAGCAGTTCTTC
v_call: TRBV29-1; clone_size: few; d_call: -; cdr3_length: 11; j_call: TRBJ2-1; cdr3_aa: CSVGSPNEQFF; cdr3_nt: TGCAGCGTTGGCTCCCCCAATGAGCAGTTCTTC
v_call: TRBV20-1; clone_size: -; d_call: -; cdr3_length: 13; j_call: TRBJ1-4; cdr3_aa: CSAARGRDEKLFF; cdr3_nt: TGCAGTGCTGCCCGGGGCCGTGATGAAAAACTGTTTTTT
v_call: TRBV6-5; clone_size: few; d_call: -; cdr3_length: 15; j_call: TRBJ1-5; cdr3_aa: CASSYRTGSNQPQHF; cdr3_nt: TGTGCCAGCAGTTACCGAACAGGGAGCAATCAGCCCCAGCATTTT
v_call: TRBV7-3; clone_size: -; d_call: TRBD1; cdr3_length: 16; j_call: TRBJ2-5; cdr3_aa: CASSSRGDRGQETQYF; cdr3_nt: TGTGCCAGCAGCTCGCGGGGGGACAGGGGTCAAGAGACCCAGTACTTC
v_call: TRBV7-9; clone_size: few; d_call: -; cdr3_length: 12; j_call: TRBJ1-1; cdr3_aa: CADRTLNTEAFF; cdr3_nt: TGTGCAGACAGGACCTTGAACACTGAAGCTTTCTTT
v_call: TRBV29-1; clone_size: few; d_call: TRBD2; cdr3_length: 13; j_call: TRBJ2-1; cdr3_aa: CSVGGGPYNEQFF; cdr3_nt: TGCAGCGTTGGCGGGGGGCCGTACAATGAGCAGTTCTTC
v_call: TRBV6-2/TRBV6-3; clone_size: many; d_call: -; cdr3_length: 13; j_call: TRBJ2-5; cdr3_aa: CASHRDTQETQYF; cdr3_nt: TGTGCTTCACATCGGGACACCCAAGAGACCCAGTACTTC
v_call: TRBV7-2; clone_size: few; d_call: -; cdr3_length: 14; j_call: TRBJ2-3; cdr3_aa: CASSFKTSADTQYF; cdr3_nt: TGTGCCAGCAGCTTCAAAACGAGCGCAGATACGCAGTATTTT
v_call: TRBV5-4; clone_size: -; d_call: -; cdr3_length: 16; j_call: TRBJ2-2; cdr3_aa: CASSPGGARGTGELFF; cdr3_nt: TGTGCCAGCAGCCCAGGGGGGGCTAGGGGCACCGGGGAGCTGTTTTTT
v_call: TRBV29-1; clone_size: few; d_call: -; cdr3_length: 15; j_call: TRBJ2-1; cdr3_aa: CSALGRGNSYNEQFF; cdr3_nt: TGCAGCGCACTGGGACGGGGGAACTCCTACAATGAGCAGTTCTTC